Sequencing of this T cell receptor (beta chain) was carried out in a study of blood T cell repertoires in COVID-19. For the study at large: From the United States, Italy and Spain came samples of acute and convalescent COVID-19. From T cells, B-cell-depleted T cells, or PBMCs came the material, which was cDNA or gDNA.

Those who participated ranged in age from roughly 18 to 95 years and resided in 20 to 25 US areas. Cohort 3 donors were reported recovered after two negative PCRs, clearance, or symptom resolution. This table comes from immunoSEQ multiplex PCR, and its TCRdb copy is limited to in-frame clones, with some not included. The sample gives around 150,000 clones, around 80% of which show up once; 4.5% to 7.5% is in the top ten. This TCR was recovered from a man aged 40-49 years who had recovered from COVID-19. Input material: PBMCs or T cells enriched from blood (not recorded which).

Here the CDR3 DNA reads TGTGCCAGCAGTGAACCCGGACTTCAATCAGCCCAGCATTTT. Protein: CASSEPGLQSAQHF. The rearrangement uses TRBV6-1 and TRBJ1-5, with D unresolved. This CDR3 has 14 residues. Trimming removed 2 bases from V and 11 bases from J, with 16 bases in between. Per germline, CDR1 MNHNS and CDR2 SASEGT.